The 20 T cell receptor beta chains in this list originate from one sample, sequenced in a study of cytomegalovirus exposure and HLA in healthy donors. Vbeta (60) and Jbeta (13) primers were used in the PCR. This table comes from immunoSEQ multiplex PCR, and its TCRdb copy is limited to in-frame clones, with some not included. This sample has about 160,000 clones, with around 80% found just once. Source material: PBMCs. These TCRs come from a young man in good health and CMV-seronegative.

The gene calls are TRBV6-5 and TRBJ1-6, with D perhaps matching TRBD1 (6 bases). V lost 2 bases and J 8 bases, leaving 16 bases between the germline ends. CDR3 length equals 16 residues. The germline V gene encodes CDR1 MNHEY and CDR2 SVGAGI. The CDR3 sequence: CASSYGEQGRDSPLHF. As DNA, the CDR3 is TGTGCCAGCAGTTACGGAGAACAGGGACGAGATTCACCCCTCCACTTT.

This clone was detected only a few times. V usage is TRBV9 and J usage is TRBJ2-5; the D gene is possibly TRBD2 (6 bases). The CDR3 covers 18 residues. Trimming pared 4 bases from V and 7 bases from J, leaving 29 bases between. CDR1 is SGDLS, CDR2 YYNGEE, per germline. For the CDR3, the DNA is TGTGCCAGCAGCCCAGTAGATCCGGGACGTAACTTGGGGGGGACCCAGTACTTC. Residues: CASSPVDPGRNLGGTQYF.

V gene TRBV19 combines with J gene TRBJ2-3, with D uncertain. The CDR3 loop spans 14 amino acids. CDR1 and CDR2 from the germline V gene are LNHDA and SQIVND (reference sequence). V was shortened by 7 bases and J by 2 bases, with 13 bases between the two germline ends. The CDR3 spells CASNLGSPTDTQYF. For the CDR3, the DNA is TGTGCCAGTAATTTGGGCAGCCCCACAGATACGCAGTATTTT.

This clone was observed a single time. The chain has TRBV5-4 and TRBJ1-1, with 9 bases that match TRBD1. The J segment lost 4 bases and the V segment lost 4 bases, leaving 5 bases of the junction unmatched. The CDR3 is 14 amino acids. Germline V gives CDR1 SGHNT, CDR2 YYREEE (reference sequence). The CDR3: CASSPQGASTEAFF. For the CDR3, the DNA is TGTGCCAGCAGCCCACAGGGGGCGAGCACTGAAGCTTTCTTT. The full variable domain, with the rest looked up from reference TRBV5-4 and TRBJ1-1, is ETGVTQSPTHLIKTRGQQVTLRCSSQSGHNTVSWYQQALGQGPQFIFQYYREEENGRGNFPPRFSGLQFPNYSSELNVNALELDDSALYLCASSPQGASTEAFFGQGTRLTVV.

This rearrangement joins TRBV5-8 to TRBJ2-7, with TRBD2 as a possible D gene (7 bases). The V end lost 4 bases, the J end lost 3 bases, and 23 bases lay between the germline ends. The CDR3 covers 17 residues. CDR1 is SGHTS, CDR2 YDEGEE, per germline. The CDR3 nucleotides read TGTGCCAGCAGCCCGGTATGGGGTAGGGGGGGAGTCTACGAGCAGTACTTC. Translating gives CASSPVWGRGGVYEQYF.

The rearrangement uses TRBV5-4 and TRBJ2-2, with 7 bases matching TRBD2. J was trimmed by 4 bases and V by 3 bases; bases with no gene match: 12. This CDR3 is built from 17 residues. Per the germline V gene, CDR1 is SGHNT and CDR2 is YYREEE (reference sequence). CDR3: CASSSWRLAGVTGELFF. Here the CDR3 DNA reads TGTGCCAGCAGCTCATGGAGACTAGCCGGGGTCACCGGGGAGCTGTTTTTT.

The J gene is TRBJ1-5, the V gene TRBV2; 7 positions agree with TRBD1. The CDR3 runs 14 residues. The germline gives CDR1 SNHLY, CDR2 FYNNEI. The V segment lost 7 bases and the J segment 9 bases; nucleotides outside the gene matches: 12. The CDR3 protein is CASTEWTGGPPQHF. CDR3 coding DNA: TGTGCCAGCACCGAATGGACAGGTGGCCCGCCCCAGCATTTT.

V is TRBV7-3 and J is TRBJ2-2, with a tentative D call TRBD2 (5 bases). V shed 5 bases and J shed 1 base, with 14 bases lying between them. This CDR3 spans 16 amino acids. The germline CDR1 and CDR2 sequences are SGHTA and FQGTGA. CDR3 nucleotide sequence: TGTGCCAGCAGCCCAATCTCCGGGAAGAACACCGGGGAGCTGTTTTTT. Protein product: CASSPISGKNTGELFF.

The rearrangement uses TRBV4-3 and TRBJ2-1; TRBD2 agrees at 8 bases. This CDR3 spans 14 amino acids. In germline, CDR1 is LGHNA, CDR2 YSLEER. V shed 4 bases and J 8 bases; nucleotides not matched to a gene: 7. The chain's CDR3 is CASSRWTSMDEQFF. Here the CDR3 DNA reads TGCGCCAGCAGCCGCTGGACTAGCATGGATGAGCAGTTCTTC.

The gene calls are TRBV28 and TRBJ2-7, with 10 bases identical to TRBD2. The ends lost 5 bases at V and 9 bases at J; junction bases unmatched: 10. CDR1 is MDHEN, CDR2 SYDVKM, per germline. There are 14 residues in the CDR3. CDR3 sequence reads: CASSGPPLAGGQYF. The CDR3, as DNA: TGTGCCAGCAGTGGACCCCCTTTAGCGGGGGGGCAGTACTTC.

This clone was detected only a few times. The chain combines TRBV7-8 with TRBJ2-5; 8 nucleotides agree with TRBD1. In germline, CDR1 is SGHVS, CDR2 FQNEAQ. Trimming at V came to 4 bases and at J to 3 bases, leaving 7 bases not matched to a gene. This CDR3 comprises 15 residues. The CDR3: CASSSRQGLKETQYF. The CDR3, as DNA: TGTGCCAGCAGCTCTCGACAGGGGTTGAAAGAGACCCAGTACTTC.

The chain uses TRBV30 and TRBJ2-1, with a weak D call TRBD1 (5 bases). CDR3 length: 12 residues. The ends were cut back, 4 bases at V and 8 bases at J, with 12 bases in the middle. Per germline, CDR1 GTSNPN and CDR2 SVGIG (reference sequence). The CDR3 DNA sequence: TGTGCCTGGACGGCTGGGGCCCATGAGCAGTTCTTC. As protein: CAWTAGAHEQFF. The variable domain in full, with the rest retrieved from reference TRBV30 and TRBJ2-1, is SQTIHQWPATLVQPVGSPLSLECTVEGTSNPNLYWYRQAAGRGLQLLFYSVGIGQISSEVPQNLSASRPQDRQFILSSKKLLLSDSGFYLCAWTAGAHEQFFGPGTRLTVL.

This clone appeared once. The chain employs TRBV14 and TRBJ2-7; D ambiguous. In germline, CDR1 is SGHDN, CDR2 FVKESK. V lost 1 base and J lost 7, with 8 bases in between. The CDR3 has 12 amino acids. CDR3 sequence: CASSQGTREQYF. DNA for the CDR3: TGTGCCAGCAGCCAAGGTACGCGAGAGCAGTACTTC.

This rearrangement joins TRBV2 to TRBJ2-3, with 13 positions matching TRBD2. In germline, CDR1 is SNHLY, CDR2 FYNNEI. The CDR3 covers 16 residues. After removal of 6 bases from V and 1 base from J, the junction contained 4 bases not matched to a gene. In DNA form, the CDR3 reads TGTGCCAGCAGAACCGGACTAGCGGGGGGCACAGATACGCAGTATTTT. Amino acids: CASRTGLAGGTDTQYF. Looking up the rest from reference TRBV2 and TRBJ2-3 gives the full variable domain: EPEVTQTPSHQVTQMGQEVILRCVPISNHLYFYWYRQILGQKVEFLVSFYNNEISEKSEIFDDQFSVERPDGSNFTLKIRSTKLEDSAMYFCASRTGLAGGTDTQYFGPGTRLTVL.

This rearrangement joins TRBV30 to TRBJ2-3; TRBD1 matches 8 bases. The germline V gene has CDR1 GTSNPN and CDR2 SVGIG (reference sequence). The CDR3 extends over 15 amino acids. The J segment lost 0 bases and the V segment lost 4 bases, leaving 6 bases of the junction unmatched. This CDR3 is CAWTPDRASTDTQYF. The CDR3 DNA reads TGTGCCTGGACCCCGGACAGGGCAAGCACAGATACGCAGTATTTT.

The chain uses TRBV5-1 and TRBJ1-1, with D perhaps TRBD1 (6 bases). V was cut by 0 bases and J by 0 bases, with 12 bases left in between. In germline, CDR1 is SGHRS, CDR2 YFSETQ. The CDR3 runs to 16 residues. Here the CDR3 reads CASSLAGGYLNTEAFF. CDR3 coding DNA: TGCGCCAGCAGCTTGGCGGGGGGCTACTTGAACACTGAAGCTTTCTTT.

This clone appeared a few times. The rearrangement uses TRBV9 and TRBJ1-1, with 10 bases lining up with TRBD1. V lost 4 bases and J lost 3; bases outside the gene matches: 6. Germline V gene sequence: CDR1 SGDLS, CDR2 YYNGEE. The CDR3 runs 15 residues. The CDR3 bases are TGTGCCAGCAGCATACCCGGGACAGGGGACACTGAAGCTTTCTTT. It encodes CASSIPGTGDTEAFF.

The rearrangement links TRBV11-3 to TRBJ2-5; D is possibly TRBD1 (6 bases). The CDR3 totals 14 residues. Germline V gene data show CDR1 as SGHNT and CDR2 as YENEEA. The V end lost 4 bases, the J end lost 0 bases, and 9 bases lay between the germline ends. CDR3 sequence (DNA): TGTGCCAGCAGCTCTGACAGGTACCAAGAGACCCAGTACTTC. It encodes CASSSDRYQETQYF.

The chain uses TRBV6-5 and TRBJ2-3; TRBD2 matches 8 bases. From germline, CDR1 is MNHEY and CDR2 SVGAGI. J gave up 4 bases and V 2 bases, and 5 bases lay outside the gene matches. The length of the CDR3 is 15 residues. The CDR3 is CASSYGGLAADTQYF. CDR3 nucleotides: TGTGCCAGCAGTTACGGTGGACTAGCAGCAGATACGCAGTATTTT.

The chain joins TRBV7-2 to TRBJ2-7; 9 nucleotides match TRBD1. The CDR3 consists of 13 residues. Germline lookup yields CDR1 SGHTA and CDR2 FQGNSA. After removal of 6 bases from V and 5 bases from J, the junction contained 5 bases not matched to a gene. CDR3 DNA: TGTGCCAGCAGGGGACAGGGTGTCCACGAGCAGTACTTC. Amino acids: CASRGQGVHEQYF.